This passage covers 23 T cell receptor beta chains from one sample sequenced in a study of T-cell memory formation after mild COVID-19. MiXCR, run by TCRdb on the 5' RACE reads, gives a single entry per CDR3 protein. The repertoire consists of some 70,000 distinct CDR3 sequences, with 16% occurring once and the leading ten covering 30% to 35%. The sequencing sample was made of PBMCs or a T cell subset sorted from them (not recorded which). These receptors originate from an adult woman who had mild COVID-19 (a few samples of this study predate the infection). Cell type and time point are not known.

This clonotype came up a few times. V and J are TRBV6-5 and TRBJ2-7; D is unclear. V lost 0 bases and J 6 bases, leaving 15 bases between the germline ends. CDR1 is MNHEY, CDR2 SVGAGI, per germline. The CDR3 sequence is 15 residues long. CDR3 nucleotides: TGTGCCAGCAGTTACTCGAAAGGGCCAGTTGGCGAGCAGTACTTC. It encodes CASSYSKGPVGEQYF.

The rearrangement links TRBV4-1 to TRBJ2-1; the D is unclear. Germline loops: CDR1 MGHRA, CDR2 YSYEKL. Trimming left V 6 bases short and J 7 bases short, with 13 bases between. This CDR3 region has 13 residues. The CDR3, as DNA: TGCGCCAGCAGACCCGAACCACGTAATGAGCAGTTCTTC. Translated: CASRPEPRNEQFF.

This clonotype showed up many times. J is TRBJ2-1 and V is TRBV5-1; 14 bases are a match to TRBD2. Looked up from germline, CDR1 is SGHRS and CDR2 is YFSETQ. J gave up 2 bases and V 5 bases, and 6 bases lay outside the gene matches. This CDR3 spans 17 amino acids. The CDR3 here is CASRGTSGRGTYNEQFF. In DNA, the CDR3 is TGCGCCAGCAGGGGGACTAGCGGGAGAGGAACCTACAATGAGCAGTTCTTC.

The V gene is TRBV6-6, the J gene TRBJ1-2, with TRBD1 matching over 7 bases. Germline V lookup: CDR1 MNHNY, CDR2 SVGAGI (reference sequence). The V gene end was trimmed by 0 bases and the J gene end by 6 bases; junction bases not matched to a gene: 4. The CDR3 covers 14 residues. The CDR3: CASSYSKTGDGYTF. CDR3 coding DNA: TGTGCCAGCAGTTACTCGAAAACAGGGGATGGCTACACCTTC.

The sample holds a few counts of this clonotype. This chain links TRBV7-8 with TRBJ2-5; D call uncertain. Germline V gene lookup returns CDR1 SGHVS and CDR2 FQNEAQ. The CDR3 runs to 14 residues. V lost 1 base to trimming and J lost 1 base, with 7 bases between them. CDR3 sequence: CASSLEELQETQYF. In nucleotides, the CDR3 is TGTGCCAGCAGCTTAGAGGAGCTCCAAGAGACCCAGTACTTC.

The chain carries TRBV4-1 and TRBJ1-2, with D unclear. The CDR3 contains 15 residues. The germline V gene has CDR1 MGHRA and CDR2 YSYEKL. Trimming took off 2 bases at V and 1 base at J, with 11 bases between the two ends. CDR3 region: CASSQPHSLNYGYTF. The CDR3 DNA is TGCGCCAGCAGCCAACCACACAGCCTTAACTATGGCTACACCTTC.

This clonotype turned up a few times. This chain links TRBV12-3 or TRBV12-4 with TRBJ2-7, with TRBD1 matching 9 bases. V was clipped by 2 bases and J by 2 bases; unmatched bases: 4. The CDR3 extends over 15 amino acids. DNA of the CDR3: TGTGCCAGCAGTTTAAGGGACAGGGACCCCTACGAGCAGTACTTC. Translating gives CASSLRDRDPYEQYF.

This rearrangement joins TRBV7-6 to TRBJ2-3; TRBD1 aligns across 9 bases. The CDR3 loop spans 17 amino acids. Germline loops: CDR1 SGHVS, CDR2 FNYEAQ. V shed 5 bases, J shed 5 bases, and the junction held 14 bases outside the gene matches. CDR3 bases: TGTGCCAGCAGCCGCGGCGGACAGGGGCTTCGAGGAGATACGCAGTATTTT. It is translated as CASSRGGQGLRGDTQYF.

In its sample, this clonotype was seen a few times. V is TRBV5-5 and J is TRBJ1-1; 7 nucleotides agree with TRBD1. CDR3 length: 14 amino acids. V was clipped by 1 base and J by 1 base; unmatched bases: 1. Germline V gene lookup returns CDR1 SGHKS and CDR2 YYEKEE (reference sequence). In DNA, the CDR3 is TGTGCCAGCAGCTTGCCAGGGGGGAACACTGAAGCTTTCTTT. Protein: CASSLPGGNTEAFF.

This clonotype was seen only a few times. The chain is built from TRBV4-1 and TRBJ2-2; TRBD2 matches 8 bases. Germline V lookup: CDR1 MGHRA, CDR2 YSYEKL. V shed 1 base and J 1 base; nucleotides not matched to a gene: 5. The CDR3 runs to 17 residues. The CDR3 nucleotides read TGCGCCAGCAGCCAAGCAGAAGCGGGGGAGAACACCGGGGAGCTGTTTTTT. Residues: CASSQAEAGENTGELFF.

This clonotype was recorded many times. The chain uses TRBV7-2 and TRBJ2-1; TRBD2 agrees at 8 bases. With 7 bases clipped from V and 8 bases from J, the junction kept 19 bases outside the gene matches. This CDR3 is built from 17 residues. Germline V gene lookup returns CDR1 SGHTA and CDR2 FQGNSA. In nucleotides, the CDR3 is TGTGCCAGCACCCCCTCGGTTCGCGGGGGGCCCGCCCATGAGCAGTTCTTC. Its translation is CASTPSVRGGPAHEQFF.

This clonotype was counted ten times or more. The chain carries TRBV5-1 and TRBJ1-2, with 9 bases lining up with TRBD1. This CDR3 is 14 amino acids long. The J segment lost 5 bases and the V segment lost 3 bases, leaving 5 bases of the junction unmatched. The germline CDR1 and CDR2 sequences are SGHRS and YFSETQ. The CDR3 spells CASSSEGTGYGYTF. The DNA of the CDR3 is TGCGCCAGCAGCTCGGAGGGGACAGGGTATGGCTACACCTTC.

The chain carries TRBV4-3 and TRBJ2-1; D might be TRBD2 (5 bases). Trimming pared 1 base from V and 4 bases from J, leaving 17 bases between. Germline CDR1 and CDR2: LGHNA and YSLEER. The CDR3 length is 17 residues. The chain's CDR3 is CASSQGVVGASYNEQFF. The CDR3 DNA sequence: TGCGCCAGCAGCCAAGGTGTGGTGGGAGCTTCATACAATGAGCAGTTCTTC.

The chain uses TRBV7-3 and TRBJ2-5; 7 bases map to TRBD1. Unmatched junction bases numbered 8, after V lost 5 bases and J lost 5 bases. The CDR3 is 14 residues long. Germline V gene sequence: CDR1 SGHTA, CDR2 FQGTGA. The CDR3 region has the DNA TGTGCCAGCAGCCCGACAGGGTTTCGCGAGACCCAGTACTTC. Translated, it gives CASSPTGFRETQYF.

The chain joins TRBV5-1 to TRBJ2-7, with TRBD1 matching 7 bases. Germline CDR1 and CDR2: SGHRS and YFSETQ. J was trimmed by 2 bases and V by 3 bases; bases with no gene match: 8. The CDR3 sequence is 15 residues long. DNA of the CDR3: TGCGCCAGCAGCTGGGGTGACAGGGCCCCCTACGAGCAGTACTTC. It codes for CASSWGDRAPYEQYF.

The chain employs TRBV21-1 and TRBJ1-2. TRBV21-1 is noted as a pseudogene. The CDR3 has 15 residues. The DNA of the CDR3 is TGTGCCAGCAGCGGCCTAAAAAAGGGCTTTTCTGGCTACACCTTC. It translates to CASSGLKKGFSGYTF.

In its sample, this clonotype was seen a few times. This chain joins TRBV12-3 or TRBV12-4 and TRBJ2-3; 7 bases match TRBD2. The CDR3 covers 16 residues. V dropped 7 bases and J dropped 6; count of bases not matched to a gene: 16. CDR3 nucleotides: TGTGCCAGCATACCAGGGCTAGCGGCCACTCCGGATACGCAGTATTTT. Protein product: CASIPGLAATPDTQYF.

This chain links TRBV5-1 with TRBJ2-7; the match to TRBD1 covers 7 bases. Germline CDR1 reads SGHRS; CDR2 reads YFSETQ. There are 14 residues in the CDR3. The V gene end was trimmed by 3 bases and the J gene end by 1 base; junction bases not matched to a gene: 4. CDR3 residues: CASSSGTASYEQYF. In DNA, the CDR3 is TGCGCCAGCAGCTCCGGGACAGCTTCCTACGAGCAGTACTTC.

The sample holds a few counts of this clonotype. The chain links TRBV5-1 to TRBJ2-7; perhaps TRBD2 as D (6 bases). From germline, CDR1 is SGHRS and CDR2 YFSETQ. This CDR3 contains 13 residues. Trimming shortened V by 1 base and J by 4 bases, and 9 bases separated the two germline ends. The CDR3: CASSLNGGYEQYF. CDR3 bases: TGCGCCAGCAGCTTGAACGGGGGTTACGAGCAGTACTTC.

Many counts were recorded for this clonotype. The gene calls are TRBV20-1 and TRBJ2-7, with 10 bases identical to TRBD2. V gave up 6 bases and J gave up 7 bases; unmatched junction bases: 9. The CDR3 contains 13 residues. Germline assignment: CDR1 DFQATT and CDR2 SNEGSKA (reference sequence). CDR3: CSASGTSEREQYF. DNA of the CDR3: TGCAGTGCATCCGGGACTAGCGAGCGGGAGCAGTACTTC.

The J gene is TRBJ2-1, the V gene TRBV5-1; TRBD1 matches 9 bases. Germline CDR1 reads SGHRS; CDR2 reads YFSETQ. CDR3 size: 19 residues. The ends lost 2 bases at V and 0 bases at J; junction bases unmatched: 12. The CDR3 coding sequence is TGCGCCAGCAGCTTTAGACAGGGGGTTAAGAGTGGCTCCTACAATGAGCAGTTCTTC. Its protein product is CASSFRQGVKSGSYNEQFF.

This clonotype appeared once. The genes are TRBV9 and TRBJ2-7; 10 positions match TRBD1. V was clipped by 2 bases and J by 5 bases; unmatched bases: 4. This CDR3 contains 14 residues. Germline lookup yields CDR1 SGDLS and CDR2 YYNGEE. This chain's CDR3 is CASSVGDRGHEQYF. CDR3 nucleotide sequence: TGTGCCAGCAGCGTCGGGGACAGGGGCCACGAGCAGTACTTC.

This clonotype was observed a few times. This sequence joins TRBV4-1 and TRBJ2-1; D not certain. The germline V gene has CDR1 MGHRA and CDR2 YSYEKL. The ends were cut back, 1 base at V and 7 bases at J, with 8 bases in the middle. The CDR3 covers 13 residues. The CDR3 here is CASSQVYSNEQFF. The CDR3 coding sequence is TGCGCCAGCAGCCAAGTTTACTCTAATGAGCAGTTCTTC.